The entry below describes one T cell receptor (beta chain). The source of the sample is a study of technical replicates of blood from several donors. Generated by immunoSEQ multiplex PCR, the TCRdb table keeps only in-frame clones and is missing some. The repertoire holds around 80,000 clones, around 94% seen once, with around 0.41% in the top ten. The sample consisted of T cells isolated from PBMCs. The TCR originated in a human donor in good health.

This CDR3 reads CASSDQRLYTGELFF. DNA of the CDR3: TGTGCCAGCAGCGATCAGAGACTCTACACCGGGGAGCTGTTTTTT. V and J are TRBV11-3 and TRBJ2-2; D unresolved. The V end was cut by 5 bases, the J end by 3 bases, with 13 bases between. This CDR3 is 15 amino acids long. Germline V gene data show CDR1 as SGHNT and CDR2 as YENEEA.